This TCR beta chain is drawn from a study of blood T cells in healthy people across ages. PCR was performed a second time for about 7 to 11 cycles using a sample-barcoded 5' primer and a J-beta primer mix. TCRdb re-analysed the 5' RACE reads in MiXCR, keeping a single row per CDR3 protein. Altogether more than 1,400,000 distinct CDR3 sequences are present, approximately 42% being singletons, with the ten largest covering 7.9%. CDR1 SGHRS and CDR2 YFSETQ come from the germline V gene. The CDR3 sequence is 14 residues long. The germline V and J ends were trimmed by 0 bases and 4 bases, with 10 bases remaining between them. This clonotype appeared a few times.

The sequence was obtained from a woman younger than 35 in good health. The chain couples TRBV5-1 to TRBJ1-2; D is unresolved. Material for sequencing was blood. CDR3 in amino acids: CASSLGEGLYGYTF. For the CDR3, the DNA is TGCGCCAGCAGCTTGGGAGAGGGTCTCTATGGCTACACCTTC.